The sequence of this TCR beta chain was determined in a study of T cell repertoires in cytomegalovirus infection. Study-wide points: The cumulative frequency of public TCR beta families distinguished individuals who carried CMV together with the relevant HLA. Ex vivo responses were dominated by HLA-C-restricted CMV-specific TCR beta clonotypes.

TCRdb re-derived calls from the reads in MiXCR, one entry per CDR3 protein. The sample has under 850,000 distinct CDR3 sequences; approximately 40% are singletons. This clonotype was seen a handful of times. Antigen specificity is unknown. The clonotype comes from a human donor in good health (CMV status not recorded). Some clones in this sample may be carry-over from other donors' samples. The sequenced sample consisted of PBMCs.

CDR3 coding DNA: TGTGCCAGCAGTTTAGCGGGGCCAGCCGGTTCCTACGAGCAGTACTTC. Amino acids: CASSLAGPAGSYEQYF. This chain uses TRBV12-3 or TRBV12-4 with TRBJ2-7; possibly TRBD1 for D (5 bases). V was cut by 0 bases and J by 1 base, with 13 bases left in between. The CDR3 sequence is 16 residues long.